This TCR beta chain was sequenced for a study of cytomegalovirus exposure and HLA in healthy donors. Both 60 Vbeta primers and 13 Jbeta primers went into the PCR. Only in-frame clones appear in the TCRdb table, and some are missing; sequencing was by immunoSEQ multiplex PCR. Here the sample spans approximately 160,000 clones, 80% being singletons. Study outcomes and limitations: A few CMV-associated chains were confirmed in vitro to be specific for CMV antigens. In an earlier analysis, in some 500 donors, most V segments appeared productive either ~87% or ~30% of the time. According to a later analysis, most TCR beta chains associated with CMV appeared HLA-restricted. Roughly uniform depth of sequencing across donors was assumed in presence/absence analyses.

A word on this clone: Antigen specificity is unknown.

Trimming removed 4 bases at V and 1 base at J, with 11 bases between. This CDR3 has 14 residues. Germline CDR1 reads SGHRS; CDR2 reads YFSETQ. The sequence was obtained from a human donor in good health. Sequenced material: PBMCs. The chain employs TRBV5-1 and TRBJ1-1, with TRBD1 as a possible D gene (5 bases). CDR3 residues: CASSLPTGNTEAFF. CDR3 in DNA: TGCGCCAGCAGCCTACCTACAGGGAACACTGAAGCTTTCTTT.